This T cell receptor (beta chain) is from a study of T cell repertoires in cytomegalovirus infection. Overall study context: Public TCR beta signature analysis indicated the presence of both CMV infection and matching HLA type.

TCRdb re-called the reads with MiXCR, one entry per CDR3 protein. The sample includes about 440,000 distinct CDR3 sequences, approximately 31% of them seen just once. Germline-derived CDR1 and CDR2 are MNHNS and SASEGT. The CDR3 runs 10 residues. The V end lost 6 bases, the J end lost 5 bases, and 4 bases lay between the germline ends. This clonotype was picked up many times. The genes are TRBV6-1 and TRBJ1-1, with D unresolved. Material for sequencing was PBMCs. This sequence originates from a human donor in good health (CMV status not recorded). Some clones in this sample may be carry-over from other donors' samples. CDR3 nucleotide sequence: TGTGCCAGCAGACTAACTGAAGCTTTCTTT. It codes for CASRLTEAFF.